These 21 T cell receptor beta chains were all obtained from the same sample, sequenced in a study of tumor-infiltrating lymphocytes in primary liver carcinoma. With a constant-region primer, TCR beta cDNA was made from approximately 510 ng of total RNA. Slightly modified ARM-PCR served as the procedure for the TCR beta libraries. These libraries came from three rounds of nested multiplex PCR. Rounds one and two of PCR, each of roughly 10 cycles, were primed with TRBV1-TRBV30 forward primers and a C-beta reverse primer. One entry per CDR3 protein results from TCRdb running MiXCR on the multiplex PCR reads. The table shows over 250,000 distinct CDR3 sequences, with around three fifths occurring only once. Unsorted whole blood supplied the blood RNA, and germline DNA was isolated too. The sequenced sample was peripheral blood. The origin of the receptors is a woman younger than 45 with primary liver carcinoma and hepatitis B virus infection.

This clonotype occurred many times. CDR3 in amino acids: CASSQVRGRGDYGYTF. DNA of the CDR3: TGCGCCAGCAGCCAAGTCAGGGGGCGCGGCGACTATGGCTACACCTTC. The chain has TRBV4-3 and TRBJ1-2, with 8 nucleotides matching TRBD1. Germline-derived CDR1 and CDR2 are LGHNA and YSLEER. Trimming cost V 1 base and J 3 bases; bases outside gene matches: 7. The CDR3 is 16 residues long.

This chain connects TRBV12-3 or TRBV12-4 to TRBJ2-3; TRBD2 might be the D (5 bases). CDR3 length equals 14 residues. Trimming shortened V by 7 bases and J by 4 bases, and 15 bases separated the two germline ends. The CDR3 spells CASNRLHHADTQYF. CDR3 DNA: TGTGCCAGCAACCGACTACACCACGCAGATACGCAGTATTTT.

The chain is built from TRBV10-2 and TRBJ1-5; TRBD1 matches at 7 bases. The J segment lost 0 bases and the V segment lost 6 bases, leaving 5 bases of the junction unmatched. The CDR3 has 15 residues. In germline, CDR1 is WSHSY, CDR2 SAAADI. CDR3 in DNA: TGCGCCAGCAGGCGACAGGGCGATAGCAATCAGCCCCAGCATTTT. This encodes CASRRQGDSNQPQHF.

Details on this clonotype: One base away lies a much larger clone, so this may be a sequencing read error. The rearrangement joins TRBV29-1 to TRBJ2-3; 8 bases are shared with TRBD2. Germline V CDR1 and CDR2: SQVTM, ANQGSEA. Germline trimming cut 5 bases from V and 7 bases from J; bases unmatched to any gene: 5. CDR3 size: 12 residues. The DNA for the CDR3 is TGCAGCGTTACCTGCGGGGGGAATACGCAGTATTTT. This codes for CSVTCGGNTQYF.

A note on this clonotype: It may be a read error: a sequence one base away is much more abundant. The chain combines TRBV4-1 with TRBJ1-1; no reliable D call. The CDR3 is 15 residues long. Germline values: CDR1 MGHRA, CDR2 YSYEKL. CDR3 DNA: TGCGCCAACAGCCAAGAAAGGTCGACCGATCCTGAAGCTTTCTTT. Protein product: CANSQERSTDPEAFF.

This chain joins TRBV28 and TRBJ2-7; D might be TRBD2 (6 bases). The germline CDR1 and CDR2 sequences are MDHEN and SYDVKM. The CDR3 covers 14 residues. V lost 3 bases to trimming and J lost 4 bases, with 13 bases between them. CDR3 amino acids: CASSFHGGMYEQYF. CDR3 sequence (DNA): TGTGCCAGCAGTTTTCATGGGGGGATGTACGAGCAGTACTTC.

The chain carries TRBV4-2 and TRBJ1-6; TRBD1 might be the D (6 bases). The V end lost 4 bases, the J end lost 5 bases, and 12 bases lay between the germline ends. The CDR3 runs 15 residues. Per the germline V gene, CDR1 is LGHNA and CDR2 is YNFKEQ. The CDR3 here is CASSRGAGDNSPLHF. DNA of the CDR3: TGTGCCAGCAGCCGGGGGGCAGGGGATAATTCACCCCTCCACTTT.

Points on this clonotype: As the CDR3 is not closed by the conserved phenylalanine or tryptophan, this likely results from a read error. This CDR3 is CASSQGDRTYNEQFL. The CDR3 DNA is TGCGCCAGCAGCCAAGGGGACAGGACCTACAATGAGCAGTTCCTC. The V call is TRBV4-1, the J call TRBJ2-1, with 8 nucleotides matching TRBD1. CDR3 length: 15 amino acids. Germline CDR1 MGHRA, CDR2 YSYEKL. V lost 1 base to trimming and J lost 2 bases; unmatched junction nucleotides: 1.

This chain uses TRBV25-1 with TRBJ2-3, with TRBD2 identical over 11 bases. The CDR3 is 22 amino acids. Germline V CDR1 and CDR2: MGHDK, SYGVNS. After removal of 4 bases from V and 0 bases from J, the junction contained 21 bases not matched to a gene. In DNA, the CDR3 is TGTGCCAGCAGTGGGTTAAAGGGGGGACTAGCGGCTTCAGAAGAAAGCACAGATACGCAGTATTTT. Its translation: CASSGLKGGLAASEESTDTQYF.

In the case of this clonotype: An end of the junction differs from the germline gene, which may be a read error. V gene TRBV11-2 combines with J gene TRBJ2-7, with D perhaps assigned TRBD1 or TRBD2 (6 bases each). Looked up from germline, CDR1 is SGHAT and CDR2 is FQNNGV. The CDR3 runs 17 residues. The CDR3 here is CASGLGGRRTRSYEQYF. The CDR3 DNA reads as TGTGCCAGCGGCTTGGGGGGCAGGAGGACCCGTTCCTACGAGCAGTACTTC. The whole variable domain, remainder taken from reference TRBV11-2 and TRBJ2-7, is EAGVAQSPRYKIIEKRQSVAFWCNPISGHATLYWYQQILGQGPKLLIQFQNNGVVDDSQLPKDRFSAERLKGVDSTLKIQPAKLEDSAVYLCASGLGGRRTRSYEQYFGPGTRLTVT.

This rearrangement joins TRBV4-1 to TRBJ2-1, with D unresolved. In germline, CDR1 is MGHRA, CDR2 YSYEKL. V dropped 4 bases and J dropped 6 bases, with 13 bases sitting between them. The CDR3 spans 14 residues. CDR3 protein: CASSPIRLRNEQFF. CDR3 nucleotide sequence: TGCGCCAGCAGCCCCATTAGACTGCGCAATGAGCAGTTCTTC.

A note on this clonotype: As the CDR3 is not closed by the conserved phenylalanine or tryptophan, this likely results from a read error. This sequence joins TRBV4-3 and TRBJ2-7, with D tentatively TRBD1 (6 bases). Germline CDR1 and CDR2: LGHNA and YSLEER. The CDR3 contains 14 residues. Trimming took off 3 bases at V and 6 bases at J, with 15 bases between the two ends. The CDR3 DNA sequence: TGCGCCAGCAGCCAGGACACAGGGTCTGGCGAGCAGTACTCC. Translating it yields CASSQDTGSGEQYS.

In its sample, this clonotype was seen many times. This chain connects TRBV11-2 to TRBJ2-2; D gene ambiguous. This CDR3 contains 15 residues. Trimming stripped 3 bases from V and 4 bases from J, with 12 bases between. Germline V gives CDR1 SGHAT, CDR2 FQNNGV. DNA of the CDR3: TGTGCCAGCAGCTTGTCCCGTAGGCTCACCGGGGAGCTGTTTTTT. Residues: CASSLSRRLTGELFF. Based on the CDR3 plus reference TRBV11-2 and TRBJ2-2, the full variable domain is EAGVAQSPRYKIIEKRQSVAFWCNPISGHATLYWYQQILGQGPKLLIQFQNNGVVDDSQLPKDRFSAERLKGVDSTLKIQPAKLEDSAVYLCASSLSRRLTGELFFGEGSRLTVL.

DNA of the CDR3: TGCGGCGGCCGACAGGGGCAATCGAACACTGAAGCTTTCTTT. This translates into CGGRQGQSNTEAFF. This chain connects TRBV29-1 to TRBJ1-1; 8 bases are a match to TRBD1. This CDR3 has 14 residues. Per germline, CDR1 SQVTM and CDR2 ANQGSEA. The variable domain in full, completed from reference TRBV29-1 and TRBJ1-1, reads SAVISQKPSRDICQRGTSLTIQCQVDSQVTMMFWYRQQPGQSLTLIATANQGSEATYESGFVIDKFPISRPNLTFSTLTVSNMSPEDSSIYLCGGRQGQSNTEAFFGQGTRLTVV.

Ten or more counts support this clonotype. The rearrangement joins TRBV6-5 to TRBJ1-2, with 9 bases fitting TRBD1. Germline V gives CDR1 MNHEY, CDR2 SVGAGI. The J segment lost 7 bases and the V segment lost 6 bases, leaving 6 bases of the junction unmatched. This CDR3 comprises 13 residues. The CDR3 DNA reads TGTGCCAGCAGCTTAGGACAGGGGATTGGCTACACCTTC. Translating gives CASSLGQGIGYTF.

Remarks on this clonotype: A much larger clone lies one base from this, so it may be a read error. The chain carries TRBV6-5 and TRBJ2-5; D gene unclear. The CDR3 extends over 14 amino acids. The germline V gene has CDR1 MNHEY and CDR2 SVGAGI. CDR3 sequence reads: CTSSYSGGHRAQYF. CDR3 DNA: TGTACCAGCAGTTACTCAGGCGGCCATCGGGCCCAGTACTTC.

Of note for this clonotype: This may be a read error: a much more frequent sequence differs by one nucleotide. This sequence joins TRBV12-3 or TRBV12-4 and TRBJ2-5; D possibly matches TRBD1 or TRBD2 (5 bases each). The CDR3 totals 13 residues. The CDR3 DNA is TGTGACAGCAGCCCCGGGGCTCCCGAGACCCAGTACTTC. Protein: CDSSPGAPETQYF.

Turning to this clonotype: Compared with germline, one end of the junction differs, possibly owing to a read error. The gene calls are TRBV7-9 and TRBJ2-1; D is unclear. CDR3 size: 12 residues. The germline V gene has CDR1 SEHNR and CDR2 FQNEAQ (reference sequence). The CDR3 bases are TGTGCCACCAGCACTCCCCGGAATGAGCAGTTCTTC. Amino acid sequence: CATSTPRNEQFF. The full variable domain, with the rest looked up from reference TRBV7-9 and TRBJ2-1, is DTGVSQNPRHKITKRGQNVTFRCDPISEHNRLYWYRQTLGQGPEFLTYFQNEAQLEKSRLLSDRFSAERPKGSFSTLEIQRTEQGDSAMYLCATSTPRNEQFFGPGTRLTVL.

With respect to this clonotype: Being one base from a much bigger clone, this may be a read error. The rearrangement links TRBV6-2 or TRBV6-3 to TRBJ2-1; the match to TRBD2 covers 7 bases. This CDR3 is built from 13 residues. Germline V CDR1 and CDR2: MNHEY, SVGEGT. CDR3 bases: TGTGCCAGCAGGAGCCTAGCGGAAAATGGGCAGTTCTTC. Residues: CASRSLAENGQFF.

Worth noting for this clonotype: A much larger clone sits a single nucleotide away, making a read error possible. The chain has TRBV7-8 and TRBJ2-7, with D possibly TRBD2 on 5 matching bases. Germline loops: CDR1 SGHVS, CDR2 FQNEAQ. The germline V and J ends were trimmed by 5 bases and 2 bases, with 25 bases remaining between them. There are 18 residues in the CDR3. The DNA for the CDR3 is TGTGCCAGCAGCCCCCGTGGGTTCGGCAAGGGAGAGACCTACGAGCAGTACTTC. Protein: CASSPRGFGKGETYEQYF.

The table lists this clonotype with many counts. This chain connects TRBV6-6 to TRBJ2-4; possible D gene TRBD1, 6 bases. V lost 3 bases, J lost 4 bases, and 13 bases lay in between. From germline, CDR1 is MNHNY and CDR2 SVGAGI (reference sequence). The CDR3 has 15 residues. The CDR3 loop reads CASSYPDSKKNIQYF. DNA for the CDR3: TGTGCCAGCAGTTATCCGGACAGCAAGAAAAACATTCAGTACTTC.